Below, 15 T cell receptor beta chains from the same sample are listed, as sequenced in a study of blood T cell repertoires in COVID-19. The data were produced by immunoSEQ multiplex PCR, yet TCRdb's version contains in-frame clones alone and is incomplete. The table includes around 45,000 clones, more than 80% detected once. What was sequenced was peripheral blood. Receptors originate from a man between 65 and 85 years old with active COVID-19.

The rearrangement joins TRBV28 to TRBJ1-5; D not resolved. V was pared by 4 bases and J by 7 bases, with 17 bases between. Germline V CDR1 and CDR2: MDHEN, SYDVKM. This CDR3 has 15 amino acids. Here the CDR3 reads CASSSPVGGRQPQHF. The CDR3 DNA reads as TGTGCCAGCAGTTCCCCGGTCGGCGGTAGGCAGCCCCAGCATTTT.

The CDR3 coding sequence is TGTGCCAGCAGCTCTGACAGGGTGAGCTCCTACGAGCAGTACTTC. The encoded protein is CASSSDRVSSYEQYF. V and J are TRBV28 and TRBJ2-7; 7 bases are shared with TRBD1. CDR1 is MDHEN, CDR2 SYDVKM, per germline. V gave up 6 bases and J gave up 0 bases; unmatched junction bases: 8. The CDR3 contains 15 residues.

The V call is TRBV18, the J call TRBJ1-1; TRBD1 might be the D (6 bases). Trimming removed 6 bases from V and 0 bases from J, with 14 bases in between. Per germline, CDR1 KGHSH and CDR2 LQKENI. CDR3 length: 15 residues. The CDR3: CASSPTRGVNTEAFF. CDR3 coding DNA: TGTGCCAGCTCGCCAACCAGGGGTGTGAACACTGAAGCTTTCTTT.

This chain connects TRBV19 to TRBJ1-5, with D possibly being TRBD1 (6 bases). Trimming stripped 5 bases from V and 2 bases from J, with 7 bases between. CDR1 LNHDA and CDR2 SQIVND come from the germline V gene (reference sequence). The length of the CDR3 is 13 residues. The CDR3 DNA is TGTGCCAGTAGTTGGACAGGCAATCAGCCCCAGCATTTT. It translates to CASSWTGNQPQHF. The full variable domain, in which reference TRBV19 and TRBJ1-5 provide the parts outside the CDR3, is DGGITQSPKYLFRKEGQNVTLSCEQNLNHDAMYWYRQDPGQGLRLIYYSQIVNDFQKGDIAEGYSVSREKKESFPLTVTSAQKNPTAFYLCASSWTGNQPQHFGDGTRLSIL.

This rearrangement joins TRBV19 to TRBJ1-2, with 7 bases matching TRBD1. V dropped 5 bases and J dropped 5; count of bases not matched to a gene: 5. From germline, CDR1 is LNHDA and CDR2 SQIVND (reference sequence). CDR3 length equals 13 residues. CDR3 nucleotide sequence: TGTGCCAGTAGTTCCGGACAGGCGTATGGCTACACCTTC. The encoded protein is CASSSGQAYGYTF. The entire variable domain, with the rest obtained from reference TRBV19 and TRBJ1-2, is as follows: DGGITQSPKYLFRKEGQNVTLSCEQNLNHDAMYWYRQDPGQGLRLIYYSQIVNDFQKGDIAEGYSVSREKKESFPLTVTSAQKNPTAFYLCASSSGQAYGYTFGSGTRLTVV.

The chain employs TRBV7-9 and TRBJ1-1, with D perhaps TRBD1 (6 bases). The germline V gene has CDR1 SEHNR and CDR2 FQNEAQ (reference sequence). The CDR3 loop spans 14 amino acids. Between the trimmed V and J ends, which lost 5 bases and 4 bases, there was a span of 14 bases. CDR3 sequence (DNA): TGTGCCAGCAGCGAACAGGGCGGGGGCACTGAAGCTTTCTTT. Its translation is CASSEQGGGTEAFF.

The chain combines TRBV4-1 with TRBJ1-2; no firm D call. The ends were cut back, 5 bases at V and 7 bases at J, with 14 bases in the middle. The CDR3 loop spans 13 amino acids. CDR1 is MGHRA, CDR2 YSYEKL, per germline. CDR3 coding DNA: TGCGCCAGCAGCTCCCTTGGAGGAGGTGGCTACACCTTC. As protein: CASSSLGGGGYTF.

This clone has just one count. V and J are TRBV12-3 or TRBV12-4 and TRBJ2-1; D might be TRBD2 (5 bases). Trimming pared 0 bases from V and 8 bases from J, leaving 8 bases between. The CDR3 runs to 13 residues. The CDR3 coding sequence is TGTGCCAGCAGTTTAGCAGAGGAGGATGAGCAGTTCTTC. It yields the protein CASSLAEEDEQFF.

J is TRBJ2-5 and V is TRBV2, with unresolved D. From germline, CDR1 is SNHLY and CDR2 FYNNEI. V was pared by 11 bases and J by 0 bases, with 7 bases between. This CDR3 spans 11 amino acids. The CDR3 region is CAGTYQETQYF. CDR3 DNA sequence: TGTGCCGGCACTTACCAAGAGACCCAGTACTTC.

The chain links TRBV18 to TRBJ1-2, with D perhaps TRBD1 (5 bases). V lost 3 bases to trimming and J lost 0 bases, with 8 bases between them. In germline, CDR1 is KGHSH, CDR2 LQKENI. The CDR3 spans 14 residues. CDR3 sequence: CASSPTDSNYGYTF. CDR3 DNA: TGTGCCAGCTCACCGACAGACTCTAACTATGGCTACACCTTC.

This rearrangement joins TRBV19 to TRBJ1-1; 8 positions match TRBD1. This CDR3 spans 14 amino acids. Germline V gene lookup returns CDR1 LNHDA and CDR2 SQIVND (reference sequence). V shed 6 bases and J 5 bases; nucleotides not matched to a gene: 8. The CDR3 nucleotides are TGTGCCAGTAGCAAGGACAGGGACGGAACTGAAGCTTTCTTT. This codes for CASSKDRDGTEAFF. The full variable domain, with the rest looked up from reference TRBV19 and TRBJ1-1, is DGGITQSPKYLFRKEGQNVTLSCEQNLNHDAMYWYRQDPGQGLRLIYYSQIVNDFQKGDIAEGYSVSREKKESFPLTVTSAQKNPTAFYLCASSKDRDGTEAFFGQGTRLTVV.

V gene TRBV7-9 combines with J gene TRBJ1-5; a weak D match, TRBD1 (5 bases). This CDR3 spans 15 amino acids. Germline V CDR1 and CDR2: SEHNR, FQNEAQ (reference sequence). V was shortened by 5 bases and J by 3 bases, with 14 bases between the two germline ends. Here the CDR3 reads CASSRTTGNNQPQHF. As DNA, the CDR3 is TGTGCCAGCAGCCGGACCACAGGAAACAATCAGCCCCAGCATTTT.

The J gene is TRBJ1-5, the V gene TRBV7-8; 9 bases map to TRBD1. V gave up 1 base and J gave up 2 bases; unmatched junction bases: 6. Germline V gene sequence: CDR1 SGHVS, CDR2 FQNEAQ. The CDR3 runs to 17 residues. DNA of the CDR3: TGTGCCAGCAGCTTAGGCAACAGGGGGCAGGGCAATCAGCCCCAGCATTTT. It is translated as CASSLGNRGQGNQPQHF.

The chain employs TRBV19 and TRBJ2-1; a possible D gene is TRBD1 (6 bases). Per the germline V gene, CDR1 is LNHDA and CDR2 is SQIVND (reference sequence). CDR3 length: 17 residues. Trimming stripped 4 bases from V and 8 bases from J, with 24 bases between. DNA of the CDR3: TGTGCCAGTAGTACTGGCAGGGGAGTCGCTAGCATCTATGAGCAGTTCTTC. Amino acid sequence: CASSTGRGVASIYEQFF.

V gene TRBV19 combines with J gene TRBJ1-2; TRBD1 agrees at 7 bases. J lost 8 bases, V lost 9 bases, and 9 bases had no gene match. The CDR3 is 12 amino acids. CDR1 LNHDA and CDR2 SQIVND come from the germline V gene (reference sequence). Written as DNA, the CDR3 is TGTGCCAGCTCTGAGGGGGCGCAAGGCTACACCTTC. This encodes CASSEGAQGYTF.